These T cell receptor beta chains were read from a single sample in a study of cytomegalovirus exposure and HLA in healthy donors. TCRdb keeps only in-frame clones here, not all; method: immunoSEQ multiplex PCR. The sample includes fewer than 45,000 clones, 90% to 95% of them seen just once. Sequenced sample: PBMCs. Receptors were obtained from a woman under 30 in good health and CMV-seronegative. The conserved cysteine and the conserved F or W are not part of the CDR3 here.

V gene	J gene	CDR3 protein
TRBV4-3	TRBJ2-7	ASSPGTSGWNYEQY
TRBV10-3	TRBJ2-5	AISMGQQETQY
TRBV27	TRBJ2-3	ASSLRMNSGRAADTQY
TRBV7-2	TRBJ2-5	ASSSRVAGGPGETQY
TRBV25-1	TRBJ1-2	ASSDVGQLNYGYT
TRBV7-9	TRBJ2-5	ASSRWGPGSGRASETQY
TRBV19	TRBJ2-7	ASSETGGSYEQY
TRBV10-3	TRBJ2-7	AIRTVDEQY
TRBV5-6	TRBJ1-5	ASSLGYGDSNQPQH
TRBV5-1	TRBJ2-1	ASSLGAGEVAYNEQF
TRBV7-8	TRBJ2-7	ASSPGSRGVSDEQY
TRBV7-8	TRBJ1-5	ASSFRPRDRNQPQH
TRBV30	TRBJ1-4	AWSVRTNEKLF
TRBV15	TRBJ2-7	ATSRDWYFGLAGWGEQY
TRBV6-4	TRBJ2-3	ASSESGALAGGHTDTQY
TRBV4-2	TRBJ2-1	ASSQDLRGRQYNEQF
TRBV10-3	TRBJ2-5	AIRTQAQETQY
TRBV27	TRBJ1-2	ASSFSGGRDRNYGYT
TRBV19	TRBJ2-7	ASTGDSYEQY
TRBV10-2	TRBJ2-2	ASRIGQGARELF
TRBV25-1	TRBJ2-5	ASSEYGGGETQY
TRBV7-2	TRBJ2-7	ASRTGFGYEQY
TRBV30	TRBJ2-7	AWKPGTGDYEQY
TRBV9	TRBJ2-1	ASSVYVGGEQF
TRBV2	TRBJ2-7	ASRGTAYEQY
TRBV7-2	TRBJ2-7	ASSLFGSTISYEQY
TRBV15	TRBJ2-1	ATSRELVASGVDNEQF
TRBV19	TRBJ2-2	ASSIYGTGELF
TRBV10-3	TRBJ2-1	AIRERESSYNEQF
TRBV6-1	TRBJ1-2	ASRLQGADYGYT
TRBV29-1	TRBJ2-2	SVAHLPGQGTGELF
TRBV9	TRBJ1-5	ASSVFDGNQPQH
TRBV13	TRBJ2-3	ASSLKYRVWGTTDTQY
TRBV6-1	TRBJ1-2	ASSDHMGQGSDGYT
TRBV4-2	TRBJ1-3	ASSQKQGTSGNTIY
TRBV2	TRBJ2-7	ASSGFGRRAYEQY
TRBV19	TRBJ1-4	ASTTREANEKLF
TRBV5-1	TRBJ2-7	ASSGAEGGSRYEQY
TRBV6-1	TRBJ2-3	ASSEGRTGGMGDTQY
TRBV7-7	TRBJ1-3	ASSPGVGAFGNTIY
TRBV28	TRBJ2-2	ASSGGRGNTGELF
TRBV7-6	TRBJ2-2	ASSVDRGGGELF
TRBV29-1	TRBJ2-7	SVSTGVYEQY
TRBV4-3	TRBJ2-7	ASSQEWDSSYEQY
TRBV7-2	TRBJ2-3	ASRQPGSTDTQY
TRBV5-1	TRBJ1-4	ASSLGRRNEKLF
TRBV5-8	TRBJ1-5	ASSHRMTGIGQPQH
TRBV7-7	TRBJ2-3	ASSLQGTTDTQY
TRBV11-2	TRBJ1-1	ASSPRTGGEAF
TRBV4-2	TRBJ1-2	ASSHTQGAYGYT
TRBV5-1	TRBJ2-7	ASGEQDREGYEQY
TRBV5-1	TRBJ1-2	ASSLGDRPNYGYT
TRBV11-3	TRBJ1-1	ASSLDWGRKNTEAF
TRBV6-4	TRBJ2-6	ASSAGAGANVLT
TRBV30	TRBJ2-1	AWSGLFPFSYNEQF
TRBV27	TRBJ2-1	ASSFELAPPGFNEQF
TRBV6-1	TRBJ2-3	ASSEEGGGEGTQY
TRBV6-4	TRBJ2-1	ASSETGTSGYNEQF
TRBV19	TRBJ2-1	ASSTTGLAGTGEQF